Described below is a single TCR beta chain sequence and its context. Its antigen is currently unknown. This specimen comes from a study of identical twins. Study-level points and caveats: Out-of-frame sharing of TCR alpha in monozygotic twins was underestimated by models. Interpretation of the results relied on cross-sectional statistical analysis and not on following the same donors.

TCRdb recomputed calls from the 5' RACE reads with MiXCR, one row per CDR3 protein. Of 1.5 million to 2 million distinct CDR3 sequences in the sample, roughly a third were seen once. This CDR3 spans 15 amino acids. In germline, CDR1 is DFQATT, CDR2 SNEGSKA (reference sequence). Trimming removed 3 bases from V and 0 bases from J; junction bases left unmatched: 6. Specimen: cord blood. This TCR was sampled from a newborn girl in good health. The V and J genes are TRBV20-1 and TRBJ2-3, with 7 bases matching TRBD1. CDR3 nucleotides: TGCAGTGCTAGGGGGAACAGGGGCAGCACAGATACGCAGTATTTT. It specifies CSARGNRGSTDTQYF.